Shown below are 2 T cell receptor beta chains from a single sample sequenced in a study of T cell repertoires in cytomegalovirus infection. TCRdb reanalysed the reads using MiXCR and keeps one entry per CDR3 protein. The table records about 700,000 distinct CDR3 sequences, around 35% of them present only once. These receptors' antigens are unknown. The material sequenced was cultured PBMCs, taken from culture after CMV antigen stimulation. The receptors were gathered from a human donor in good health (CMV status not recorded). Some clones in this sample may be carry-over from other donors' samples.

The rearrangement links TRBV19 to TRBJ2-2; 10 nucleotides line up with TRBD2. The germline V gene encodes CDR1 LNHDA and CDR2 SQIVND (reference sequence). The CDR3 consists of 16 residues. J gave up 5 bases and V 3 bases, and 6 bases lay outside the gene matches. CDR3: CASSIPGLAATGELFF. The DNA for the CDR3 is TGTGCCAGTAGTATCCCTGGACTAGCGGCTACCGGGGAGCTGTTTTTT.

This rearrangement joins TRBV6-6 to TRBJ2-3; D unclear. V was shortened by 5 bases and J by 8 bases, with 11 bases between the two germline ends. Germline V CDR1 and CDR2: MNHNY, SVGAGI (reference sequence). CDR3 length: 12 amino acids. The CDR3 spells CASSPDLSTQYF. The CDR3 DNA reads TGTGCCAGCAGTCCCGACTTGAGTACGCAGTATTTT.